This T cell receptor (beta chain) was captured in a study of human T cells and chemical hapten exposure. Separate cDNA molecules received unique molecular identifiers, which the library attached to them. Each CDR3 protein gets one entry after TCRdb re-called the RACE reads with MiXCR. The sample carries a few hundred thousand distinct CDR3 sequences, roughly 8% recorded once. Trimming took 3 bases from V and 3 from J, leaving 8 bases between them. This CDR3 comprises 13 residues. In its sample, this clonotype was seen many times. The time point was: pre-sensitization, week 0. Treatment described: therapeutic diphenylcyclopropenone sensitization with weekly scalp DPC. Unseparated into fractions, whole blood served as the source from which total RNA was extracted.

The chain couples TRBV12-3 or TRBV12-4 to TRBJ1-1; D is ambiguous. The sequences come from whole blood, collected in connection with sensitization to the hapten diphenylcyclopropenone (DPC). This TCR was sampled from a man aged 18 to 30 with alopecia areata. Some clones in this sample may be carry-over from other donors' samples. The CDR3 nucleotides are TGTGCCAGCAGTTTGAACACGGACACTGAAGCTTTCTTT. It codes for CASSLNTDTEAFF.